This TCR beta chain was profiled in a study of tumor-infiltrating lymphocytes in primary liver carcinoma. For the study at large: Tumors were stage T1-T3 N0M0, roughly 4 to 10 cm across. Sample yields, roughly 3.5 to 7.13 million productive TCRbeta reads, were similar across the tissue types. Study results and caveats: Unsorted bulk processing meant the study did not compare CD4+ and CD8+ repertoires.

Unsorted whole blood supplied the blood RNA, and germline DNA was isolated too. The CDR3 runs to 13 residues. The germline CDR1 and CDR2 sequences are SGHAT and FQDESV (reference sequence). Trimming cost V 4 bases and J 3 bases, with 9 bases left between them. Comment on this clonotype: Its antigen remains unidentified. This likely comes from a read error, as the CDR3 has no conserved phenylalanine or tryptophan at its end.

The input was about 500 ng total RNA; TCR beta cDNA was made from it with a constant-region primer. Three nested multiplex PCR rounds, a slightly modified ARM-PCR, produced the libraries for TCR beta. The first two PCR rounds used TRBV1-TRBV30 forward primers with a C-beta reverse primer, around 10 cycles each. TCRdb reanalysed the multiplex PCR reads using MiXCR and keeps one entry per CDR3 protein. The data show 300,000 to 350,000 distinct CDR3 sequences, roughly two thirds seen once. The sequenced material came from peripheral blood. The clonotype was recovered from a man aged 35 to 55 with primary liver carcinoma and hepatitis B virus infection. J is TRBJ1-1 and V is TRBV11-1; no firm D call. The CDR3 spells CASSYTSDTEAFL. CDR3 nucleotides: TGTGCCAGCAGCTACACCTCCGACACTGAAGCTTTCCTT.